Reported below is one T cell receptor (beta chain). This clone appeared many times. It lacks a known antigen. The sample holds no much larger clone one base away, and base qualities are not on file. The record originates from a study of radiation and T cells in renal cell carcinoma (dated by TCRdb to about 2020). General notes on the study: Samples came from a clinical trial, in which primary renal cell carcinomas received 15 Gy stereotactic body radiation therapy followed by nephrectomy 4 weeks later. A total of 3.5 million to 4.5 million unique CDR3 nucleotide sequences, encoding roughly 2.7 million unique CDR3 amino acid sequences, were found across all 50 or so samples. TCR beta sequencing covered 50 or so samples in total, comprising around 26 tumors and about 27 peripheral blood samples.

General study outcomes and caveats: Effects of radiation dose or scheduling on the TCR repertoire could not be addressed with the single-armed trial design. Changes in the blood repertoire were not tracked past 4 weeks after treatment. Because pretreatment tumor biopsies were not available, the study could not determine whether clonotypes were already present within the tumor at baseline. In blood, the top tumor clonotypes increased from baseline to 2 weeks after radiation and then shrank by 4 weeks, which suggests a temporary expansion of tumor-resident clones.

Sequences GTSNPN (CDR1) and SVGIG (CDR2) are obtained from the germline V gene (reference sequence). The CDR3 contains 14 residues, cysteine and phenylalanine counted. Only CDR3 DNA is held: 42 bases, read in frame from base 1. Deletion took 4 bases off V and 3 bases off J, with a span of 12 bases between the germline ends. The immunoSEQ kit was used, according to the manufacturer's recommendations, to generate TCR beta libraries from genomic DNA. Library preparation used a first multiplex PCR with proprietary primers, then a second PCR adding unique barcodes, with bead cleanups after each round. Each sample batch included a kit-provided positive control reaction and a negative control reaction. The final libraries underwent checking on an Agilent 4200 TapeStation D1000 ScreenTape, volumetric pooling, and quantification by qPCR. An Illumina NextSeq500 fitted with a MidOutput 150-cycle cartridge performed the sequencing, running 156 Read1 cycles and 15 Index1 cycles with the kit's custom primers. The pooled library was loaded at 0.75 to 1 pM with a roughly 20% PhiX control spike-in. Processing in the source paper ran as follows. Vendor-processed data were analyzed in R, with a clonotype defined as all T cells sharing the same CDR3 nucleotide sequence. In the clone abundance analyses, frequencies in each sample were normalized to that sample's 10,000 most abundant clones. Public T cell clones, which averaged fewer than five per sample, were removed prior to analysis. An abundance difference of at least 32-fold between compartments was the criterion for calling clonotypes tumor-enriched or baseline blood-enriched. Clonotypes expanded or contracted between blood time points were identified with a beta-binomial differential abundance model. Similarity between tumor and blood repertoires was quantified using the Baroni-Urbani and Buser coefficient, and groups were compared with two-tailed Wilcoxon tests in R. Held by TCRdb, this immuneACCESS table contains in-frame sequences only and omits some clones. Under half of the omission traces to an unresolved V gene where checked; the cause of the rest is unknown. The DNA gave D and trimming, while V, J and clone size come from that table. Present in this sample are around 120,000 clones, around four fifths of which were seen just once. Of the sample, 1.9% falls within the top ten clones.

The time point label, read with the paper, signifies: blood 2 weeks post-SBRT. Reading the label with the study, this specimen's treatment or condition is: 15 Gy SBRT to primary tumor, nephrectomy 4 weeks later. To follow tumor-enriched clonotypes, serial peripheral blood was collected from radiation-treated patients at baseline and at 2 weeks and 4 weeks after SBRT. Renal cell carcinoma with clear cell pathology was present in all patients. Genomic DNA for TCR sequencing was prepared using the QIAamp DNA Blood Mini Kit (Qiagen). Samples were included in the analyses only if all quality control checks were passed.

The V gene is TRBV30 and the J gene is TRBJ2-2; TRBD1 might be the D gene, on 6 matching bases. The sequencing here drew on blood, taken from a patient whose treatment included radiotherapy and nephrectomy. The sequence was collected from a woman between 55 and 75 years old with renal cell carcinoma. The base sequence is TGTGCCTGGATTCGACAGGCCCACACCGGGGAGCTGTTTTTT. Its translation reads: CAWIRQAHTGELFF.